These 13 T cell receptor beta chains originate from one sample sequenced in a study of T cell changes during pregnancy in multiple sclerosis. The assay was immunoSEQ multiplex PCR, and TCRdb's table has in-frame clones only and misses some. The sample has about 73,000 clones; over 80% are singletons. The sequencing here drew on peripheral blood, taken in the third trimester of pregnancy. All receptors derive from a female donor in good health, enrolled as a control in a pregnancy study.

J is TRBJ1-2 and V is TRBV6-1; TRBD1 agrees at 7 bases. Losses at the gene ends were 4 bases for V and 4 bases for J; bases not matched to a gene: 9. CDR1 is MNHNS, CDR2 SASEGT, per germline. The CDR3 extends over 15 amino acids. CDR3 protein: CASSASTGNGYGYTF. Written as DNA, the CDR3 is TGTGCCAGCAGTGCCTCGACAGGGAATGGCTATGGCTACACCTTC.

The chain employs TRBV29-1 and TRBJ2-2; possible D gene TRBD1, 6 bases. Trimming pared 6 bases from V and 10 bases from J, leaving 18 bases between. Germline V lookup: CDR1 SQVTM, CDR2 ANQGSEA. The CDR3 has 13 amino acids. This CDR3 reads CSVAKDSPLELFF. CDR3 DNA: TGCAGCGTGGCCAAGGACAGCCCCCTGGAGCTGTTTTTT.

The rearrangement joins TRBV5-1 to TRBJ2-1; D gene unclear. The length of the CDR3 is 12 residues. V was shortened by 0 bases and J by 10 bases, with 8 bases between the two germline ends. CDR1 is SGHRS, CDR2 YFSETQ, per germline. The DNA for the CDR3 is TGCGCCAGCAGCTTGGGGCGGAGAGAGCAGTTCTTC. Its protein is CASSLGRREQFF.

This rearrangement joins TRBV5-1 to TRBJ2-1; 12 bases are shared with TRBD2. Germline V gene lookup returns CDR1 SGHRS and CDR2 YFSETQ. The CDR3 spans 15 residues. The V gene end was trimmed by 6 bases and the J gene end by 8 bases; junction bases not matched to a gene: 9. The CDR3 coding sequence is TGCGCCAGCACCCCGCTAGCGGGGGGGCCTCATGAGCAGTTCTTC. Amino acid sequence: CASTPLAGGPHEQFF.

This rearrangement joins TRBV6-6 to TRBJ1-1; 7 nucleotides agree with TRBD1. Germline assignment: CDR1 MNHNY and CDR2 SVGAGI (reference sequence). The CDR3 is 14 residues long. With 5 bases clipped from V and 4 bases from J, the junction kept 7 bases outside the gene matches. CDR3 region: CASSPTGVGTEAFF. CDR3 DNA: TGTGCCAGCAGTCCAACAGGGGTGGGCACTGAAGCTTTCTTT.

This chain joins TRBV6-5 and TRBJ1-1; D is ambiguous. Germline V gene lookup returns CDR1 MNHEY and CDR2 SVGAGI. This CDR3 has 13 amino acids. Trimming shortened V by 2 bases and J by 4 bases, and 8 bases separated the two germline ends. The CDR3 spells CASSYRVATEAFF. DNA for the CDR3: TGTGCCAGCAGTTACCGGGTGGCCACTGAAGCTTTCTTT.

The chain uses TRBV4-2 and TRBJ2-7; tentative D call: TRBD2 (7 bases). CDR1 is LGHNA and CDR2 is YNFKEQ in the germline V gene. The V gene lost 1 base and the J gene lost 0 bases, with 13 bases spanning the gap. This CDR3 is built from 16 residues. In DNA form, the CDR3 reads TGTGCCAGCAGCCAAGGCAACGGGGGGCACTCCTACGAGCAGTACTTC. Its protein product is CASSQGNGGHSYEQYF.

The gene calls are TRBV5-1 and TRBJ2-7; D is possibly TRBD2 (6 bases). The germline V and J ends were trimmed by 3 bases and 0 bases, with 10 bases remaining between them. The CDR3 is 14 residues long. The V gene's germline CDR1 is SGHRS and CDR2 YFSETQ. DNA of the CDR3: TGCGCCAGCAGCTCCCCTAGCGACTCCTACGAGCAGTACTTC. Protein: CASSSPSDSYEQYF.

As to this clone: The junction shows a germline mismatch at one end, possibly a read error. The V call is TRBV7-3, the J call TRBJ1-1; TRBD1 matches at 9 bases. CDR1 and CDR2 from the germline V gene are SGHTA and FQGTGA. The CDR3 totals 16 residues. The CDR3 is CASSSPGQGLKTEAFF. Written as DNA, the CDR3 is TGTGCCAGCAGCTCACCGGGACAGGGATTGAAAACTGAAGCTTTCTTT.

This chain uses TRBV13 with TRBJ1-2; possible D gene TRBD1, 5 bases. This CDR3 is 13 amino acids long. Trimming left V 1 base short and J 9 bases short, with 12 bases between. Germline V lookup: CDR1 PRHDT, CDR2 FYEKMQ (reference sequence). Written as DNA, the CDR3 is TGTGCCAGCAGCTTAGAACAGGAAGAAAGCTACACCTTC. Its protein product is CASSLEQEESYTF.

This rearrangement joins TRBV6-1 to TRBJ1-2, with 8 bases that match TRBD1. The junction had 8 bases not matched to a gene; V was cut back by 0 bases and J by 11 bases. The CDR3 totals 14 residues. The germline CDR1 and CDR2 sequences are MNHNS and SASEGT. CDR3 coding DNA: TGTGCCAGCAGTGAAGCGTACAGGGGGGGAGATTACACCTTC. It specifies CASSEAYRGGDYTF.

This chain joins TRBV9 and TRBJ2-1, with 7 bases matching TRBD2. Per germline, CDR1 SGDLS and CDR2 YYNGEE. The ends lost 0 bases at V and 5 bases at J; junction bases unmatched: 5. The CDR3 is made up of 15 amino acids. The CDR3 region is CASSVAWEGHNEQFF. Written as DNA, the CDR3 is TGTGCCAGCAGCGTAGCGTGGGAGGGCCACAATGAGCAGTTCTTC.

This sequence joins TRBV28 and TRBJ1-5; 8 bases agree with TRBD1. The CDR3 runs 14 residues. Germline CDR1 is MDHEN and CDR2 is SYDVKM. The trim removed 3 bases at V and 7 bases at J, leaving 5 bases unmatched. In nucleotides, the CDR3 is TGTGCCAGCAGTTTTCAGGGGGCGGGACAGCCCCAGCATTTT. Its translation: CASSFQGAGQPQHF.